This TCR beta chain is from a study of blood T cell repertoires in COVID-19. Adults between about 18 and 95 years of age took part from 24 US areas. This clone was counted once. This CDR3 region has 18 residues. Trimming pared 6 bases from V and 1 base from J, leaving 22 bases between. Per germline, CDR1 MDHEN and CDR2 SYDVKM. Measured with immunoSEQ multiplex PCR; TCRdb has only the in-frame clones, and not every one. Of more than 300,000 clones listed, 88% are singletons. The sequenced sample was PBMCs or T cells enriched from blood (not recorded which). The sequence derives from a woman aged 18 to 35 who had recovered from COVID-19. V and J are TRBV28 and TRBJ2-1; D may be TRBD1 (6 bases). DNA of the CDR3: TGTGCCAGCAGGTCCTACCCGAAACAGGGATGGTCCTACAATGAGCAGTTCTTC. Protein product: CASRSYPKQGWSYNEQFF.